These 16 T cell receptor beta chains were all obtained from the same sample, sequenced in a study of T cell responses to AZD1222 COVID-19 vaccine. Sequencing used immunoSEQ multiplex PCR; TCRdb keeps in-frame clones, though not all of them. Of approximately 100,000 clones listed, 70% to 90% are singletons. The input for sequencing was peripheral blood, taken 28 days after the second AZD1222 dose. The receptors stem from an adult who received the AZD1222 COVID-19 vaccine.

This clone has a single count. The chain combines TRBV6-2 or TRBV6-3 with TRBJ2-1; 7 bases fit TRBD2. The CDR3 is 15 residues long. V lost 5 bases to trimming and J lost 7 bases; unmatched junction nucleotides: 11. Germline V CDR1 and CDR2: MNHEY, SVGEGT. CDR3 nucleotides: TGTGCCAGCAGTCCATGGCGGGAGATAGGGAATGAGCAGTTCTTC. It is translated as CASSPWREIGNEQFF.

This clone was picked up one time. The rearrangement uses TRBV30 and TRBJ2-1; 13 nucleotides agree with TRBD2. CDR3 length equals 18 residues. The germline CDR1 and CDR2 sequences are GTSNPN and SVGIG (reference sequence). V shed 0 bases, J shed 6 bases, and the junction held 11 bases outside the gene matches. CDR3 residues: CAWSVRDRRTSGSNEQFF. CDR3 nucleotide sequence: TGTGCCTGGAGTGTCCGGGACCGGCGGACTAGCGGGAGCAATGAGCAGTTCTTC.

The rearrangement links TRBV20-1 to TRBJ2-1; 8 bases agree with TRBD2. The V gene end was trimmed by 3 bases and the J gene end by 7 bases; junction bases not matched to a gene: 8. The germline gives CDR1 DFQATT, CDR2 SNEGSKA (reference sequence). This CDR3 is built from 14 residues. CDR3 residues: CSASGTLAGNEQFF. CDR3 in DNA: TGCAGTGCTAGTGGGACTTTAGCGGGGAATGAGCAGTTCTTC.

V gene TRBV27 combines with J gene TRBJ2-3; D may correspond to TRBD1 or TRBD2 (5 bases each). CDR1 MNHEY and CDR2 SMNVEV come from the germline V gene (reference sequence). V was pared by 6 bases and J by 1 base, with 17 bases between. The CDR3 spans 16 residues. The CDR3 DNA sequence: TGTGCCAGCAGACCCACCGGGACCACTGGCACAGATACGCAGTATTTT. This codes for CASRPTGTTGTDTQYF.

This rearrangement joins TRBV3-1 (or the pseudogene TRBV3-2) to TRBJ1-1; 8 nucleotides line up with TRBD1. V lost 0 bases and J lost 4; bases outside the gene matches: 16. This CDR3 has 19 residues. CDR1 and CDR2 (germline): LGHDT, YNNKEL (reference sequence). The DNA of the CDR3 is TGTGCCAGCAGCCAAGACGTTATAAGTGGGACAGGCTGGACCACTGAAGCTTTCTTT. It codes for CASSQDVISGTGWTTEAFF.

The genes are TRBV5-6 and TRBJ2-2; 8 bases line up with TRBD1. V trimming: 4 bases; J trimming: 6 bases; junction bases outside the gene matches: 8. Germline V gives CDR1 SGHDT, CDR2 YYEEEE. This CDR3 is built from 15 residues. The CDR3 sequence is CASSATDRAAGELFF. The CDR3 nucleotides are TGTGCCAGCAGCGCCACGGACAGGGCCGCCGGGGAGCTGTTTTTT.

This chain joins TRBV6-5 and TRBJ1-1, with 7 bases aligning to TRBD1. CDR3 size: 14 residues. V shed 6 bases and J 3 bases; nucleotides not matched to a gene: 7. Germline loops: CDR1 MNHEY, CDR2 SVGAGI. This CDR3 reads CASRLQGKDTEAFF. In DNA form, the CDR3 reads TGTGCCAGCAGGCTACAGGGGAAGGACACTGAAGCTTTCTTT.

The CDR3 DNA sequence: TGCGCCAGCAGCCAAGAGTTCGGGCGATACTCCTACAATGAGCAGTTCTTC. This codes for CASSQEFGRYSYNEQFF. The chain has TRBV4-1 and TRBJ2-1; D remains unclear. The CDR3 totals 17 residues. Per the germline V gene, CDR1 is MGHRA and CDR2 is YSYEKL. V lost 0 bases to trimming and J lost 0 bases, with 12 bases between them.

The chain employs TRBV11-2 and TRBJ2-3; TRBD1 aligns across 11 bases. J was trimmed by 5 bases and V by 1 base; bases with no gene match: 8. Germline CDR1 reads SGHAT; CDR2 reads FQNNGV. The CDR3 consists of 17 residues. CDR3 sequence: CASSLVLGQGDGDTQYF. The CDR3 region has the DNA TGTGCCAGCAGCTTAGTTCTGGGACAGGGGGACGGAGATACGCAGTATTTT.

The chain couples TRBV3-1 (or the pseudogene TRBV3-2) to TRBJ1-3, with no clear D. Trimming left V 1 base short and J 0 bases short, with 7 bases between. Germline V lookup: CDR1 LGHDT, CDR2 YNNKEL (reference sequence). The CDR3 is 15 residues long. The chain's CDR3 is CASSQVLGSGNTIYF. CDR3 coding DNA: TGTGCCAGCAGCCAAGTTTTAGGCTCTGGAAACACCATATATTTT.

The genes are TRBV6-6 and TRBJ1-1; D is unclear. This CDR3 is built from 11 residues. The germline gives CDR1 MNHNY, CDR2 SVGAGI (reference sequence). Trimming removed 6 bases from V and 10 bases from J, with 12 bases in between. CDR3 protein: CASSSPAGAFF. The CDR3 DNA reads TGTGCCAGCAGCTCTCCGGCGGGAGCTTTCTTT.

The chain joins TRBV27 to TRBJ2-3, with D hard to call. This CDR3 contains 16 residues. Germline loops: CDR1 MNHEY, CDR2 SMNVEV (reference sequence). V was shortened by 10 bases and J by 0 bases, with 20 bases between the two germline ends. CDR3 bases: TGTGCCACCAAGATATGGATGGGCCAAAGCACAGATACGCAGTATTTT. Protein sequence: CATKIWMGQSTDTQYF.

The chain joins TRBV15 to TRBJ2-1; D is undetermined. Germline V gives CDR1 LNHNV, CDR2 YYDKDF (reference sequence). The CDR3 is made up of 13 amino acids. The V end lost 9 bases, the J end lost 1 base, and 10 bases lay between the germline ends. The CDR3 nucleotides read TGTGCCACAGGCCCGACGTCCTACAATGAGCAGTTCTTC. Its translation: CATGPTSYNEQFF.

The CDR3 DNA reads TGTGCCAGCAGTAACCCAGAGGAGCTGTTTTTT. Its protein is CASSNPEELFF. The chain joins TRBV6-5 to TRBJ2-2; D is undetermined. Trimming removed 5 bases from V and 10 bases from J, with 8 bases in between. Germline loops: CDR1 MNHEY, CDR2 SVGAGI. This CDR3 has 11 amino acids.

The V call is TRBV19, the J call TRBJ2-3; 13 bases are shared with TRBD2. The V gene's germline CDR1 is LNHDA and CDR2 SQIVND (reference sequence). The CDR3 extends over 18 amino acids. V shed 2 bases, J shed 0 bases, and the junction held 5 bases outside the gene matches. The DNA of the CDR3 is TGTGCCAGTAGTATACAGGGACTAGCGGGACTCAGCACAGATACGCAGTATTTT. Translation gives CASSIQGLAGLSTDTQYF. The full variable domain, with the rest looked up from reference TRBV19 and TRBJ2-3, is DGGITQSPKYLFRKEGQNVTLSCEQNLNHDAMYWYRQDPGQGLRLIYYSQIVNDFQKGDIAEGYSVSREKKESFPLTVTSAQKNPTAFYLCASSIQGLAGLSTDTQYFGPGTRLTVL.

The J gene is TRBJ2-2, the V gene TRBV9, with 12 bases aligning to TRBD2. V was pared by 4 bases and J by 3 bases, with 4 bases of the junction left unmatched. The CDR3 spans 16 residues. Per germline, CDR1 SGDLS and CDR2 YYNGEE. The DNA of the CDR3 is TGTGCCAGCAGCATCGGACTAGCGGGACACACCGGGGAGCTGTTTTTT. It specifies CASSIGLAGHTGELFF.